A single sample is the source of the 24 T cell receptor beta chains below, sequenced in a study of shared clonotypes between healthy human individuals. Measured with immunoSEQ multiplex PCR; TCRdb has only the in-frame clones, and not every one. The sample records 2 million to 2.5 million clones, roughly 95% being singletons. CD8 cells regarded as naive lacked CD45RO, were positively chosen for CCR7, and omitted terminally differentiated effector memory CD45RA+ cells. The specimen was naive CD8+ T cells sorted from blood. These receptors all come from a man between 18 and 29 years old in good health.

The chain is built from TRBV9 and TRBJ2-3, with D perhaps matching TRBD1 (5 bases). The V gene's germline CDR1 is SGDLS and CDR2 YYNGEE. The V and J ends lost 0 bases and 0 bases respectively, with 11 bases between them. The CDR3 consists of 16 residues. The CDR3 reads CASSVAPDTSTDTQYF. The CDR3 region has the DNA TGTGCCAGCAGCGTAGCTCCGGACACTAGCACAGATACGCAGTATTTT.

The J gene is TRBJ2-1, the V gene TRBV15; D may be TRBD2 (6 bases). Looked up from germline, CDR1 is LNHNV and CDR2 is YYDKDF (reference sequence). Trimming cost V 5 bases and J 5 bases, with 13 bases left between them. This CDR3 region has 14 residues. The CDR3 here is CATSGDSTDNEQFF. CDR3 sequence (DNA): TGTGCCACCAGCGGGGACTCGACGGACAATGAGCAGTTCTTC.

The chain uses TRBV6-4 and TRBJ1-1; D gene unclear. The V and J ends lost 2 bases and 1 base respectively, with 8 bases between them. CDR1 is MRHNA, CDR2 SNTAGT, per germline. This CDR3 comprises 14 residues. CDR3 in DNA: TGTGCCAGCAGTGACGTTCCGGGGAACACTGAAGCTTTCTTT. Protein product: CASSDVPGNTEAFF.

CDR3 protein: CASGLSGSLEQFF. CDR3 DNA sequence: TGTGCCAGCGGTCTTAGCGGGAGCCTCGAGCAGTTCTTC. V and J are TRBV7-6 and TRBJ2-1, with 9 nucleotides matching TRBD2. Germline CDR1 is SGHVS and CDR2 is FNYEAQ. The V gene end was trimmed by 8 bases and the J gene end by 10 bases; junction bases not matched to a gene: 9. The CDR3 consists of 13 residues.

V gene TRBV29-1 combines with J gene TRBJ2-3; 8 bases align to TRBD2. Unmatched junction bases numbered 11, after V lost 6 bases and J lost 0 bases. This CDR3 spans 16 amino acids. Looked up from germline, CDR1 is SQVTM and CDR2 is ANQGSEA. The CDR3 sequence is CSVEEIAGLSTDTQYF. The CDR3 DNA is TGCAGCGTGGAGGAGATAGCGGGGTTAAGCACAGATACGCAGTATTTT.

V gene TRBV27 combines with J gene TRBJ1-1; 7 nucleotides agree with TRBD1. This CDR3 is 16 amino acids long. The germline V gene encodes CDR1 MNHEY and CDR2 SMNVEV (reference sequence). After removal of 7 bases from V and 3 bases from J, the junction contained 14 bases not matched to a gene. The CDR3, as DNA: TGTGCCAGCACCTCGACAGGGCTGGGATTGGACACTGAAGCTTTCTTT. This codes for CASTSTGLGLDTEAFF.

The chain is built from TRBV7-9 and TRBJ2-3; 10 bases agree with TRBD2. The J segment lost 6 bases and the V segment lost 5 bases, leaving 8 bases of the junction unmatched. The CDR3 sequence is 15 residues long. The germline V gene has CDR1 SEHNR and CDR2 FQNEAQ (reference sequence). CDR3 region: CASSPPGLAFDTQYF. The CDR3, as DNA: TGTGCCAGCAGCCCGCCGGGACTAGCGTTCGATACGCAGTATTTT.

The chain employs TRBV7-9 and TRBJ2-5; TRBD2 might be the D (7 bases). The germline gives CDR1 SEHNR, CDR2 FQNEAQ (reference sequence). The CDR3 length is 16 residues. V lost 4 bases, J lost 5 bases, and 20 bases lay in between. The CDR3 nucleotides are TGTGCCAGCAGCTCCCCTAGTTCCGGGGGGCTTGAGACCCAGTACTTC. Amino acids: CASSSPSSGGLETQYF.

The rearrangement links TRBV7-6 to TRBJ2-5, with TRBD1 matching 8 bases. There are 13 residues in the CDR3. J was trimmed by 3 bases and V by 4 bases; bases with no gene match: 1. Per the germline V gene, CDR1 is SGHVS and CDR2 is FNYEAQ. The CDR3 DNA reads TGTGCCAGCAGCTCGGACAGGGAAGAGACCCAGTACTTC. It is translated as CASSSDREETQYF.

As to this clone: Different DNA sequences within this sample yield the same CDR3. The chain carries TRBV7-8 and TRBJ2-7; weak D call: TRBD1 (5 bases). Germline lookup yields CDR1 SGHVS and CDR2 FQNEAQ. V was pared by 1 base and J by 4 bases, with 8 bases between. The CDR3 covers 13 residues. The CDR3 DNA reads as TGTGCCAGCAGCTTAGGGTCAGGGTACGAGCAGTACTTC. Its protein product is CASSLGSGYEQYF.

The CDR3 spells CASSVVQGVPEAFF. CDR3 nucleotide sequence: TGTGCCAGCAGCGTAGTCCAGGGGGTCCCTGAAGCTTTCTTT. The chain links TRBV9 to TRBJ1-1; 7 bases match TRBD1. The junction had 5 bases not matched to a gene; V was cut back by 0 bases and J by 6 bases. The CDR3 is 14 residues long. Germline V lookup: CDR1 SGDLS, CDR2 YYNGEE. The complete variable domain, with remaining parts taken from reference TRBV9 and TRBJ1-1, reads DSGVTQTPKHLITATGQRVTLRCSPRSGDLSVYWYQQSLDQGLQFLIQYYNGEERAKGNILERFSAQQFPDLHSELNLSSLELGDSALYFCASSVVQGVPEAFFGQGTRLTVV.

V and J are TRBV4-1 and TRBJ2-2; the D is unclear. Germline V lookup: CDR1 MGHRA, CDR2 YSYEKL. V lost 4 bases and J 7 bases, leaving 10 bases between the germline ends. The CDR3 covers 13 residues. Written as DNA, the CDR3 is TGCGCCAGCAGCCTAGCCTCCGGCGGGGAGCTGTTTTTT. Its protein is CASSLASGGELFF.

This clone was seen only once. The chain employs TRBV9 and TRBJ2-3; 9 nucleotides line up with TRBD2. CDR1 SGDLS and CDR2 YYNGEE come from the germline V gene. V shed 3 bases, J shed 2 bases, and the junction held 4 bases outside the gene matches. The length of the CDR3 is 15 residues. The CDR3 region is CASSDIAGVTDTQYF. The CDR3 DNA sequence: TGTGCCAGCAGCGACATAGCGGGGGTCACAGATACGCAGTATTTT.

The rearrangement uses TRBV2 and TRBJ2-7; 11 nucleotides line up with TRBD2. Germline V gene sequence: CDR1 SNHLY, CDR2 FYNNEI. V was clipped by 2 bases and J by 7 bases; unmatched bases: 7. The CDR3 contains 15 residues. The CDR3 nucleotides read TGTGCCAGCAGTGAATTAGCGGGAGGGCCGAGAGAGCAGTACTTC. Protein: CASSELAGGPREQYF. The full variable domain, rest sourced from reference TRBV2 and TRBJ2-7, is EPEVTQTPSHQVTQMGQEVILRCVPISNHLYFYWYRQILGQKVEFLVSFYNNEISEKSEIFDDQFSVERPDGSNFTLKIRSTKLEDSAMYFCASSELAGGPREQYFGPGTRLTVT.

The CDR3 protein is CASSELWTVGNQPQHF. The CDR3 DNA reads as TGTGCCAGCAGTGAACTTTGGACCGTGGGCAATCAGCCCCAGCATTTT. The chain is built from TRBV6-1 and TRBJ1-5, with D hard to call. The CDR3 consists of 16 residues. In germline, CDR1 is MNHNS, CDR2 SASEGT. V shed 2 bases and J shed 2 bases, with 13 bases lying between them.

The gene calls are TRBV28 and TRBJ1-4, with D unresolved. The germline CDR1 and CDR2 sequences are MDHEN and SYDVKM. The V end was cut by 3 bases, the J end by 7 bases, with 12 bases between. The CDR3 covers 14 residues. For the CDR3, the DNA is TGTGCCAGCAGTTTGGGTCCAACCGGTGAAAAACTGTTTTTT. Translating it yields CASSLGPTGEKLFF.

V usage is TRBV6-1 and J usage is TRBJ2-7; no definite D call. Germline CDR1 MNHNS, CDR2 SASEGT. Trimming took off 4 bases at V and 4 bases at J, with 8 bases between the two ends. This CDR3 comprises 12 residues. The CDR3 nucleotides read TGTGCCAGCAGTGCCTTGGTTTACGAGCAGTACTTC. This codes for CASSALVYEQYF.

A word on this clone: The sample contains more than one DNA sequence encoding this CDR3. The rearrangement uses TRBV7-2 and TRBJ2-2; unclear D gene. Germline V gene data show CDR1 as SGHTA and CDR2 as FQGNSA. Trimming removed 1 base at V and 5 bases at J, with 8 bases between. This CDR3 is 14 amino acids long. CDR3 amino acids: CASSLEGYTGELFF. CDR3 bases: TGTGCCAGCAGCTTAGAAGGGTATACCGGGGAGCTGTTTTTT.

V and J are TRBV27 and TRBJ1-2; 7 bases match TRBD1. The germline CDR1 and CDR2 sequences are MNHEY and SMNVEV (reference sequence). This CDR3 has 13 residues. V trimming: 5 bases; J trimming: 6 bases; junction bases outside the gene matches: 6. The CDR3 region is CASSPGQDHGYTF. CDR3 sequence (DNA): TGTGCCAGCAGTCCCGGACAGGATCATGGCTACACCTTC.

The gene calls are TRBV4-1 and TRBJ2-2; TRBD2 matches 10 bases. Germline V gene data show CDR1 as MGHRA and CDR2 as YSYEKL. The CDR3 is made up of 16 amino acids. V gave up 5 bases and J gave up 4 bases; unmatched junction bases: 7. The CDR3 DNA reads TGCGCCAGCAGCTACGGACTAGCGGATATCACCGGGGAGCTGTTTTTT. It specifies CASSYGLADITGELFF.

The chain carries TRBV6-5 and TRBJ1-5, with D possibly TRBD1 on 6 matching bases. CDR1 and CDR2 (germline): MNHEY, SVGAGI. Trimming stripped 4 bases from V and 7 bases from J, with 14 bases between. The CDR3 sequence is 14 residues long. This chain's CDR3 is CASSSDRLGQPQHF. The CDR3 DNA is TGTGCCAGCAGTTCCGACAGGCTGGGCCAGCCCCAGCATTTT.

CDR3 in DNA: TGTGCCAGCGGAACAGGGGACTTAATTGGCAATGAGCAGTTCTTC. Translating gives CASGTGDLIGNEQFF. The chain has TRBV7-9 and TRBJ2-1; perhaps TRBD1 as D (7 bases). Trimming pared 8 bases from V and 6 bases from J, leaving 20 bases between. CDR3 size: 15 residues. Germline V lookup: CDR1 SEHNR, CDR2 FQNEAQ (reference sequence).

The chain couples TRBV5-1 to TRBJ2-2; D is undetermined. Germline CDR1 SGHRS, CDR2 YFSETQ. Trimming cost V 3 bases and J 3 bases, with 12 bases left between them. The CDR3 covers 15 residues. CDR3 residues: CASSSPSPDTGELFF. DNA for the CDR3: TGCGCCAGCAGCTCTCCATCCCCAGACACCGGGGAGCTGTTTTTT.

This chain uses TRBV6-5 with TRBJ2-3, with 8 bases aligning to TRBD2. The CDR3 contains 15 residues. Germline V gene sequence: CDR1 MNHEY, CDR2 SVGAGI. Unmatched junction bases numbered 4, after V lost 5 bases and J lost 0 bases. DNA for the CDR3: TGTGCCAGCAGTACCGGGACTAGGAGCACAGATACGCAGTATTTT. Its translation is CASSTGTRSTDTQYF.